This T cell receptor beta chain was sequenced during a study of T cells after posttransplantation cyclophosphamide. The germline V gene encodes CDR1 LNHDA and CDR2 SQIVND (reference sequence). The CDR3 totals 15 residues. With V trimmed by 3 bases and J by 2 bases, 4 bases remained unmatched. Profiling relied on immunoSEQ multiplex PCR, and the TCRdb table lists in-frame clones only, not all of them. The table includes more than 9,000 clones, roughly nine tenths detected once. This clone has only one observation. Antigen: not known. A marrow graft followed busulfan-fludarabine conditioning, with cyclophosphamide on days +3 and +4. Study-wide results and caveats: After PTCy, TRB diversity resembled that of CNI/methotrexate controls. Skin or GI-infiltrating T cells shared few TRB sequences with blood. Later post-transplant blood repertoires were often dominated by donor CD8+ memory clones.

Sequencing used CD4+ T cells sorted from PBMCs, obtained after allogeneic stem cell transplant with posttransplant cyclophosphamide. The V call is TRBV19, the J call TRBJ1-5; the match to TRBD1 covers 7 bases. This receptor was taken from a male patient between 25 and 40 years old who received an allogeneic stem cell transplant from a related donor, was CMV-positive, and had acute GVHD only. Among the T cells, some may be from the graft donor. The CDR3 reads CASSIQGVGNQPQHF. In DNA, the CDR3 is TGTGCCAGTAGTATTCAGGGGGTAGGCAATCAGCCCCAGCATTTT.